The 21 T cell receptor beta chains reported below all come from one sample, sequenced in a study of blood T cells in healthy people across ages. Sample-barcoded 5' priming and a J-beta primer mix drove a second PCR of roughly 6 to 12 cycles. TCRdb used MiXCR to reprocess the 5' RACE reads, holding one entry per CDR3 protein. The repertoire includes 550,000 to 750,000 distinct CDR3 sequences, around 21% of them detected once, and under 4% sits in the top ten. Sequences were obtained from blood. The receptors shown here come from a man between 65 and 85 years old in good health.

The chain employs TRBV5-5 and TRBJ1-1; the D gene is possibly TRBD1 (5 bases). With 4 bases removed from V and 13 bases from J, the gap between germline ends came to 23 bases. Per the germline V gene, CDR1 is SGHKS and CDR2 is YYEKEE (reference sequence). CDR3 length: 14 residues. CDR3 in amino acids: CASSRNRDSELGFF. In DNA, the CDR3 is TGTGCCAGCAGCCGAAACCGGGACTCCGAATTGGGTTTCTTT.

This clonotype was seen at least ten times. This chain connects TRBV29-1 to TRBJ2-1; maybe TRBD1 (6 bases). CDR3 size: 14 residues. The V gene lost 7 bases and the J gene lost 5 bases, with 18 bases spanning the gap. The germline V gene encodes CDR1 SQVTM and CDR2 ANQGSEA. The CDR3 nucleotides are TGCAGCGCCACAGGGCGTTCTATCGACAATGAGCAGTTCTTC. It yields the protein CSATGRSIDNEQFF.

The CDR3 coding sequence is TGTGCCAGCAACGGGAACGAAGAGACCCAGTACTTC. It translates to CASNGNEETQYF. This rearrangement joins TRBV5-4 to TRBJ2-5; tentative D call: TRBD2 (5 bases). V lost 6 bases, J lost 3 bases, and 9 bases lay in between. There are 12 residues in the CDR3. The V gene's germline CDR1 is SGHNT and CDR2 YYREEE (reference sequence).

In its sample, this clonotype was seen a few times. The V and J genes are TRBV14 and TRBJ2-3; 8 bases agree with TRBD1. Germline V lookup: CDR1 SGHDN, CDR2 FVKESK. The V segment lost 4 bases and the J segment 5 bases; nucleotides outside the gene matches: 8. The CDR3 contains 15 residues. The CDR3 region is CASSPPGGWVDTQYF. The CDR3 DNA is TGTGCCAGCAGCCCCCCAGGGGGCTGGGTAGATACGCAGTATTTT.

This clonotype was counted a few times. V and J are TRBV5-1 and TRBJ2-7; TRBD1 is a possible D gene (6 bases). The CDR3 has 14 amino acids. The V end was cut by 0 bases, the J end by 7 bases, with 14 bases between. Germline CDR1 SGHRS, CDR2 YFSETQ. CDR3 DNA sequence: TGCGCCAGCAGCTTGGCCGGGACCAGGGGAGAGCAGTACTTC. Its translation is CASSLAGTRGEQYF. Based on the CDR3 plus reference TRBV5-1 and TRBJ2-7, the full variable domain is KAGVTQTPRYLIKTRGQQVTLSCSPISGHRSVSWYQQTPGQGLQFLFEYFSETQRNKGNFPGRFSGRQFSNSRSEMNVSTLELGDSALYLCASSLAGTRGEQYFGPGTRLTVT.

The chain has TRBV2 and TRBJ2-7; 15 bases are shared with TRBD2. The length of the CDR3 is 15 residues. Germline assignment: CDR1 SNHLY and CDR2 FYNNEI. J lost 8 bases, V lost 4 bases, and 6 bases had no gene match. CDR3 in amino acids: CASSVGLAGGKKQYF. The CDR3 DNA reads TGTGCCAGCAGTGTTGGACTAGCGGGGGGGAAGAAGCAGTACTTC.

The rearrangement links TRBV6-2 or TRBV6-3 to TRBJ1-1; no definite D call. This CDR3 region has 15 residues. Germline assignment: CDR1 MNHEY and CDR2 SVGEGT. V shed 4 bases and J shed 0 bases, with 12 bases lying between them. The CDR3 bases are TGTGCCAGCAGTTCATCTCAATCCATGAACACTGAAGCTTTCTTT. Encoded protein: CASSSSQSMNTEAFF.

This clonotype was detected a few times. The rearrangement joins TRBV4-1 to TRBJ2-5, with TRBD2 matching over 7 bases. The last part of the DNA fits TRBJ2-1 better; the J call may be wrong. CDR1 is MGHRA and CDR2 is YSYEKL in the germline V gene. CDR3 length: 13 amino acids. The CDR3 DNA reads TGCGCCAGCAGCCAACTCCTAGCGGATGAGCAGTTCTTC. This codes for CASSQLLADEQFF.

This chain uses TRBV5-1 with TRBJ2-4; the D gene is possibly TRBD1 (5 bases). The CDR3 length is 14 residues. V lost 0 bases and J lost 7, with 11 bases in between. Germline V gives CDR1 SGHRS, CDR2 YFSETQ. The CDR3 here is CASSLGQQGNIQYF. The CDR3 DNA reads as TGCGCCAGCAGCTTGGGACAGCAAGGCAACATTCAGTACTTC. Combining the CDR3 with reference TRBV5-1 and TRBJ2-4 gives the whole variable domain KAGVTQTPRYLIKTRGQQVTLSCSPISGHRSVSWYQQTPGQGLQFLFEYFSETQRNKGNFPGRFSGRQFSNSRSEMNVSTLELGDSALYLCASSLGQQGNIQYFGAGTRLSVL.

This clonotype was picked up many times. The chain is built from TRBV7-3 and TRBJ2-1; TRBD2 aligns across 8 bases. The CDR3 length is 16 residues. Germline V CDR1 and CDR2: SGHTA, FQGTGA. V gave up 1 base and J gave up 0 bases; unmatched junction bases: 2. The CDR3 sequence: CASSLIAGISYNEQFF. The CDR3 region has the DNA TGTGCCAGCAGCTTAATAGCGGGGATCTCCTACAATGAGCAGTTCTTC.

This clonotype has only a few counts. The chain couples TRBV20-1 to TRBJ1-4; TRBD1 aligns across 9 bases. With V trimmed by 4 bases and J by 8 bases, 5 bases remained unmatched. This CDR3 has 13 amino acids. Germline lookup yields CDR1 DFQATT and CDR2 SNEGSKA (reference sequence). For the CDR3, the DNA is TGCAGTGCTACGAGGACAGGGGAGGAAAAACTGTTTTTT. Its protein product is CSATRTGEEKLFF.

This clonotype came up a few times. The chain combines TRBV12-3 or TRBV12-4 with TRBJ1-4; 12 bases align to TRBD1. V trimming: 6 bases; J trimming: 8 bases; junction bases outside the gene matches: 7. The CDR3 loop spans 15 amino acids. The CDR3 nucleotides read TGTGCCAGCAGGGGGACAGGGGGCTTCGGGGAAAAACTGTTTTTT. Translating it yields CASRGTGGFGEKLFF.

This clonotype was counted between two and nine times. CDR3 sequence: CASSPRRGPTGELFF. DNA for the CDR3: TGTGCCAGCAGCCCCCGCCGGGGGCCCACCGGGGAGCTGTTTTTT. This chain links TRBV13 with TRBJ2-2; D may be TRBD1 or TRBD2 (6 bases each). The length of the CDR3 is 15 residues. The germline V and J ends were trimmed by 5 bases and 4 bases, with 14 bases remaining between them. Germline CDR1 PRHDT, CDR2 FYEKMQ (reference sequence).

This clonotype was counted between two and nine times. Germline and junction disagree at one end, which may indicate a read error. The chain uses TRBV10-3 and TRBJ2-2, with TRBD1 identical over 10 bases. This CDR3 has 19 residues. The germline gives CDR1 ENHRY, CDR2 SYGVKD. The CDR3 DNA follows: TGTGCCGTCAGTGAGTCCGGGGACAGGGGACGTCAGAACACCGGGGAGCTGTTTTTT. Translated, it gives CAVSESGDRGRQNTGELFF.

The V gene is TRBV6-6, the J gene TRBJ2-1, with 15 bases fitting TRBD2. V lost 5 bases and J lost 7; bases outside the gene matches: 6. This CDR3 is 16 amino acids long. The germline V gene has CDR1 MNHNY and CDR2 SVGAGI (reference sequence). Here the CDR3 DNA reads TGTGCCAGCAGTACGGGACTAGCGGGAGGTGAGAATGAGCAGTTCTTC. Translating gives CASSTGLAGGENEQFF.

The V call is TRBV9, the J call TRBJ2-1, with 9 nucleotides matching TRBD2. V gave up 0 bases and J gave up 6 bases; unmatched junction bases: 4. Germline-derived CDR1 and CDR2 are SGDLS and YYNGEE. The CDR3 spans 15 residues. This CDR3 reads CASSVEGREGNEQFF. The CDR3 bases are TGTGCCAGCAGCGTAGAGGGGCGGGAGGGCAATGAGCAGTTCTTC.

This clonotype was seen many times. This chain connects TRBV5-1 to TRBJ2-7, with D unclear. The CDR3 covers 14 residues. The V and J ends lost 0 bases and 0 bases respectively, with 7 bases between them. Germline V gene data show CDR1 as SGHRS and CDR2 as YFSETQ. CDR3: CASSLGHGSYEQYF. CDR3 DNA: TGCGCCAGCAGCTTGGGACACGGCTCCTACGAGCAGTACTTC.

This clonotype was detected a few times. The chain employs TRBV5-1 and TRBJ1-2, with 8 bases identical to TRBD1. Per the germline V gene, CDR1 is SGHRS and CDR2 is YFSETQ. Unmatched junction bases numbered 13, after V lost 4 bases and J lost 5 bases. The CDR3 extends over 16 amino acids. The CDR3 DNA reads TGCGCCAGCAGCGGGGCCTCAGGACAGGGTTTTTATGGCTACACCTTC. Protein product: CASSGASGQGFYGYTF. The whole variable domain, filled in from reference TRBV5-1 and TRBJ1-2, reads KAGVTQTPRYLIKTRGQQVTLSCSPISGHRSVSWYQQTPGQGLQFLFEYFSETQRNKGNFPGRFSGRQFSNSRSEMNVSTLELGDSALYLCASSGASGQGFYGYTFGSGTRLTVV.

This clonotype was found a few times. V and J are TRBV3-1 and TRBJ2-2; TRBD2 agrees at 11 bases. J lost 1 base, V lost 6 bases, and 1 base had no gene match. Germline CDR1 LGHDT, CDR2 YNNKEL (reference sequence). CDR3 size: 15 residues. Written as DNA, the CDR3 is TGTGCCAGCAGGGGGACTAGCGGGAACACCGGGGAGCTGTTTTTT. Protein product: CASRGTSGNTGELFF. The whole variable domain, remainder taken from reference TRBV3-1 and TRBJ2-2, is DTAVSQTPKYLVTQMGNDKSIKCEQNLGHDTMYWYKQDSKKFLKIMFSYNNKELIINETVPNRFSPKSPDKAHLNLHINSLELGDSAVYFCASRGTSGNTGELFFGEGSRLTVL.

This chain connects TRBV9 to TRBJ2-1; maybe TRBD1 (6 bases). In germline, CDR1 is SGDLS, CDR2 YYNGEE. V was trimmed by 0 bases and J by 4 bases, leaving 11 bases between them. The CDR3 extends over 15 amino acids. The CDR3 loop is CASSVVGTSYNEQFF. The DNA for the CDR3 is TGTGCCAGCAGCGTAGTGGGGACAAGTTACAATGAGCAGTTCTTC.

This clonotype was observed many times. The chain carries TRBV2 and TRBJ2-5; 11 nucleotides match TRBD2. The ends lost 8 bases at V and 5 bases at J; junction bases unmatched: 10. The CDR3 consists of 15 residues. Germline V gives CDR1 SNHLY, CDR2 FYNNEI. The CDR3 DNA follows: TGTGCCAGCGATTCGGCTAGCGGGAGGAGGGAGACCCAGTACTTC. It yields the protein CASDSASGRRETQYF.